This T cell receptor beta chain was recovered during a study of T cell responses to AZD1222 COVID-19 vaccine. Notes on the study in general: After two AZD1222 doses, spike-specific TCR breadth and depth rose versus day 0. There were mostly white British donors and more females than males, and clonal diversity was possibly underestimated.

The length of the CDR3 is 17 residues. Germline lookup yields CDR1 ENHRY and CDR2 SYGVKD. V shed 6 bases and J shed 2 bases, with 20 bases lying between them. With respect to this clone: The antigen is not known.

Clones were sequenced by immunoSEQ multiplex PCR, and TCRdb holds only the in-frame ones, with some missing. The sample lists about 160,000 clones, 92% occurring once. This specimen consisted of peripheral blood, obtained on day 0 of MenACWY control vaccination. The chain recombines TRBV10-3 with TRBJ1-3; maybe TRBD1 (5 bases). This receptor was obtained from an adult in good health. The CDR3 spells CAISSGLGWGTGNTIYF. DNA for the CDR3: TGTGCCATCAGCTCCGGCCTCGGATGGGGGACTGGAAACACCATATATTTT.